The rows below give T cell receptor beta chains drawn from one sample of a study of shared clonotypes between healthy human individuals. Profiled with immunoSEQ multiplex PCR; TCRdb holds only in-frame clones, not every one. This table has fewer than 850,000 clones, 95% to 97% appearing once. Sequenced material: naive CD8+ T cells sorted from blood. Receptors originate from a man aged 25-45 years in good health. The CDR3 runs from the conserved cysteine through the conserved F or W. A D gene is named only where the DNA matches it firmly. Expanded clones are given a class, and other clones once, few, many or no size at all.

d_call	clone_size	j_call	v_call	cdr3_nt	cdr3_aa
-	-	TRBJ2-1	TRBV7-9	TGTGCCAGCAGCCTCGCGGCCGGTGAGCAGTTCTTC	CASSLAAGEQFF
-	-	TRBJ1-5	TRBV2	TGTGCCAGCAGTGACTGGAAGGCGTCCAATCAGCCCCAGCATTTT	CASSDWKASNQPQHF
-	-	TRBJ2-7	TRBV10-1	TGCGCCAGCAGTGTTGGTCAGACCTACGAGCAGTACTTC	CASSVGQTYEQYF
TRBD2	-	TRBJ2-1	TRBV12-5	TGTGCTAGTGGTAGCGGGAGCTCCTACAATGAGCAGTTCTTC	CASGSGSSYNEQFF
-	-	TRBJ2-3	TRBV19	TGTGCCAGTACCCCGGGGGGCTGGTCAGATACGCAGTATTTT	CASTPGGWSDTQYF
-	-	TRBJ2-5	TRBV6-5	TGTGCCAGCACCCCCTTTGACGGGACTCAAGAGACCCAGTACTTC	CASTPFDGTQETQYF
-	-	TRBJ1-2	TRBV12-2	TGTGCAAGTCGCTCCGACAATTTTTACTATGGCTACACCTTC	CASRSDNFYYGYTF
TRBD1	-	TRBJ2-3	TRBV29-1	TGCAGCGTTGAAGACCCACAGGGGGCACGCACAGATACGCAGTATTTT	CSVEDPQGARTDTQYF
-	-	TRBJ2-7	TRBV7-9	TGTGCCAGCAGCCCGCAGGGGTACTACGAGCAGTACTTC	CASSPQGYYEQYF
-	-	TRBJ2-3	TRBV21-1	TGTGCCAGCAGGGGCCCAATGGGACAGGAGACAGATACGCAGTATTTT	CASRGPMGQETDTQYF
-	-	TRBJ1-2	TRBV6-5	TGTGCCAGCAGACGGTCCGGGGCTCTCAGGGACTACACCTTC	CASRRSGALRDYTF
TRBD2	-	TRBJ2-5	TRBV29-1	TGCAGCGTTGAAGATGGGGCCGGGGGGGAGACCCAGTACTTC	CSVEDGAGGETQYF
-	-	TRBJ1-3	TRBV5-1	TGCGCCAGCAGGGACTACCAAAGCAGGGCCTCTGGAAACACCATATATTTT	CASRDYQSRASGNTIYF
-	-	TRBJ1-5	TRBV6-5	TGTGCCAGCAGTTACGGACCCCGTAGCGGCAATCAGCCCCAGCATTTT	CASSYGPRSGNQPQHF
TRBD1	-	TRBJ1-1	TRBV28	TGTGCCAGCAGTACGGACAGGGCGGGTGGAGACACTGAAGCTTTCTTT	CASSTDRAGGDTEAFF
TRBD2	few	TRBJ2-1	TRBV6-1	TGTGCCAGCAGTGTTGGAACTAGCGGGCTTAGCTCCTACAATGAGCAGTTCTTC	CASSVGTSGLSSYNEQFF
TRBD1	-	TRBJ2-1	TRBV28	TGTGCCAGCAGTTTCCCGGCCCCCGGGACAGGGGTGTGGAGCGGAAGCTCCTACAATGAGCAGTTCTTC	CASSFPAPGTGVWSGSSYNEQFF
-	-	TRBJ2-7	TRBV2	TGTGCCAGCACCCAGGGGCTGCGTGACGAGCAGTACTTC	CASTQGLRDEQYF
-	-	TRBJ2-3	TRBV6-5	TGTGCCAGCAGCCCTAGACTCGGCGCAGATACGCAGTATTTT	CASSPRLGADTQYF
-	once	TRBJ1-5	TRBV10-3	TGTGCCATCAGTGAGTCGACGGGACTTGGCGGGCAGCCCCAGCATTTT	CAISESTGLGGQPQHF
TRBD1	-	TRBJ1-2	TRBV7-9	TGTGCCAGCAGCCTCGACAGGGAGGAATTGTCCTATGGCTACACCTTC	CASSLDREELSYGYTF
-	-	TRBJ1-2	TRBV14	TGTGCCAGCAGCCAAGCGCAGAATTTAGACGCTCTGGACTATGGCTACACCTTC	CASSQAQNLDALDYGYTF
-	-	TRBJ2-7	TRBV9	TGTGCCAGCAGCTTAGGGACAAGGGCCTACGAGCAGTACTTC	CASSLGTRAYEQYF
-	-	TRBJ1-1	TRBV14	TGTGCCAGCAGCCGATTCGACAGTGAAGCTTTCTTT	CASSRFDSEAFF
-	-	TRBJ2-4	TRBV7-9	TGTGCCAGCAGCCTCGGAGTCGAGGTAGCCAAAAACATTCAGTACTTC	CASSLGVEVAKNIQYF
-	-	TRBJ2-3	TRBV4-1	TGCGCCAGCATGCTAGAGGGACCCGCACAGGATACGCAGTATTTT	CASMLEGPAQDTQYF
TRBD2	-	TRBJ2-1	TRBV4-3	TGCGCCAGCAGCCTTTTACCGAGCGGGAGGGATGAGCAGTTCTTC	CASSLLPSGRDEQFF
-	-	TRBJ2-7	TRBV14	TGTGCCAGCAGCCAAGATCACCTCGAGCAGTACTTC	CASSQDHLEQYF
-	-	TRBJ2-7	TRBV21-1	TGTGCCAGCAGCAAAGAGGCCGCACCATGGGGCAGGCCTTCCTACGAGCAGTACTTC	CASSKEAAPWGRPSYEQYF
TRBD2	-	TRBJ2-2	TRBV13	TGTGCCAGCAGCTTAGCGGCGGGAGCCGCCGGGGAGCTGTTTTTT	CASSLAAGAAGELFF
-	-	TRBJ2-5	TRBV28	TGTGCCAGCAGTCCCAGCGAGGTACCAAGTGAGACCCAGTACTTC	CASSPSEVPSETQYF
-	-	TRBJ1-1	TRBV19	TGTGCCAGTAGTATTGCACGGAACACTGAAGCTTTCTTT	CASSIARNTEAFF
-	-	TRBJ2-7	TRBV19	TGTGCCAGTAGTCCGTCTCAGGGGTATCCCTACGAGCAGTACTTC	CASSPSQGYPYEQYF
TRBD2	-	TRBJ2-1	TRBV6-5	TGTGCCAGCAGTTCAGGACTAGCGGGAGGCGATGAGCAGTTCTTC	CASSSGLAGGDEQFF
-	-	TRBJ2-2	TRBV15	TGTGCCACCAGCAGAGATCCCCTCCCACAGGGAAGGGCGAACACCGGGGAGCTGTTTTTT	CATSRDPLPQGRANTGELFF
TRBD2	-	TRBJ2-3	TRBV7-9	TGTGCCAGCAGCTGGACTAGCGTCAGAGATACGCAGTATTTT	CASSWTSVRDTQYF
-	-	TRBJ2-1	TRBV5-4	TGTGCCAGCAGCTTAAAAGGCCATGAGCAGTTCTTC	CASSLKGHEQFF
TRBD1	-	TRBJ1-5	TRBV18	TGTGCCAGCTCACCAGCGACAGGGAGCAATCAGCCCCAGCATTTT	CASSPATGSNQPQHF
TRBD2	-	TRBJ2-5	TRBV10-2	TGCGCCAGCAGTAACCTAGCGGGAACAGCCCAAGAGACCCAGTACTTC	CASSNLAGTAQETQYF